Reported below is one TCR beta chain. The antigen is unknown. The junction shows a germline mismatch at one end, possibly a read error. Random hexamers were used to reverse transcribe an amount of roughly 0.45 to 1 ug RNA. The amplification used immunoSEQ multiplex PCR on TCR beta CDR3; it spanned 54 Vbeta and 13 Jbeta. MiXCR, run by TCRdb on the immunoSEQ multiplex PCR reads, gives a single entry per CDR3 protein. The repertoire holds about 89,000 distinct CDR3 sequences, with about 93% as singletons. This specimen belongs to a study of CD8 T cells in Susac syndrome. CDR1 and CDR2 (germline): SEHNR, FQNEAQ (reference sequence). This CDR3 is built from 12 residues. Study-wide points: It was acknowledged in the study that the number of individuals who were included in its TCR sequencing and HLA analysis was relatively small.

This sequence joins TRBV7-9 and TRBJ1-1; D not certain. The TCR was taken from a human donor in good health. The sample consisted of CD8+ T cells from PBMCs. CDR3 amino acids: CASSSSVVEVFF. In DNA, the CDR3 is TGTGCCAGCAGCTCTTCGGTCGTTGAAGTTTTCTTT.